This paragraph covers one T cell receptor (beta chain) sequence. These data are taken from a study of blood T cell repertoires in COVID-19. Study-wide context: Samples taken during acute and convalescent COVID-19 were collected in the United States, Italy and Spain. The cDNA or gDNA used as material had been derived from T cells, B-cell-depleted T cells, or PBMCs.

CDR1 MNHEY and CDR2 SVGAGI come from the germline V gene. CDR3 length equals 15 residues. The J segment lost 2 bases and the V segment lost 5 bases, leaving 6 bases of the junction unmatched. Under the authors' procedure: Nucleated cell number was recorded as an estimate derived from reference gene primer amplification. This table comes from immunoSEQ multiplex PCR, and its TCRdb copy is limited to in-frame clones, with some not included. D and trimming were read from the DNA, whereas the V and J calls and clone size are those reported in that table. The sample includes around 190,000 clones, roughly 90% of them seen just once.

V and J are TRBV6-5 and TRBJ1-2, with 9 bases fitting TRBD1. The specimen sequenced was peripheral blood. The receptor comes from a man younger than 30 with active or convalescent COVID-19. The CDR3 DNA follows: TGTGCCAGCAGTACGCACGGACAGGGGAACTATGGCTACACCTTC. Translating gives CASSTHGQGNYGYTF.